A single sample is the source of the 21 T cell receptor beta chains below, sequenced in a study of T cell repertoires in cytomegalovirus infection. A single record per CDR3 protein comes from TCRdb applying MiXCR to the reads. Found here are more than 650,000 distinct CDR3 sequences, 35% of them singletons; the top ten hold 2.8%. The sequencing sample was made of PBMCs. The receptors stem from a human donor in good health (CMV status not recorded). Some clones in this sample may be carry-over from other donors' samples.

This CDR3 is CASSGRQEAFF. The CDR3, as DNA: TGTGCCAGCAGCGGACGGCAAGAAGCTTTCTTT. V and J are TRBV5-4 and TRBJ1-1, with D hard to call. Trimming shortened V by 4 bases and J by 8 bases, and 9 bases separated the two germline ends. The germline V gene encodes CDR1 SGHNT and CDR2 YYREEE (reference sequence). The CDR3 totals 11 residues.

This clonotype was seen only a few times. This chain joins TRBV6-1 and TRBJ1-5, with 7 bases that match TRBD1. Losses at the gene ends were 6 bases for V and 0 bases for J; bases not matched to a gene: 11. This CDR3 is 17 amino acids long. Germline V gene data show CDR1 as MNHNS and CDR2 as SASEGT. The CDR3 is CASSRDRGSLSNQPQHF. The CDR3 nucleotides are TGTGCCAGCAGCCGGGACAGAGGGAGTCTTAGCAATCAGCCCCAGCATTTT.

The CDR3 bases are TGTGCCAGCAGCTTATGGGTAGGGGCTGGCGGCGAGACCCAGTACTTC. This sequence encodes CASSLWVGAGGETQYF. The chain employs TRBV7-2 and TRBJ2-5; possible D gene TRBD1, 5 bases. Germline CDR1 is SGHTA and CDR2 is FQGNSA. The CDR3 has 16 residues. Deletions cut 2 bases from V and 5 bases from J, with 18 bases between.

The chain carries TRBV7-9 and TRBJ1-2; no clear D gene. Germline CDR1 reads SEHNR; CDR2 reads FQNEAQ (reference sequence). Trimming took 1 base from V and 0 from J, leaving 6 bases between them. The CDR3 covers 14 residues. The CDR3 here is CASSLVQANYGYTF. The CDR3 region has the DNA TGTGCCAGCAGCTTAGTCCAGGCTAACTATGGCTACACCTTC.

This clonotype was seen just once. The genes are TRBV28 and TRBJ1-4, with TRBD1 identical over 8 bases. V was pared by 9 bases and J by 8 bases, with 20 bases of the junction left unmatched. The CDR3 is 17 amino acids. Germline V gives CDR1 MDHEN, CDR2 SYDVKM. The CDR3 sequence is CARSPNPGGFPTEKLFF. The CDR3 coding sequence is TGTGCCAGAAGTCCCAACCCAGGGGGCTTCCCAACAGAAAAACTGTTTTTT.

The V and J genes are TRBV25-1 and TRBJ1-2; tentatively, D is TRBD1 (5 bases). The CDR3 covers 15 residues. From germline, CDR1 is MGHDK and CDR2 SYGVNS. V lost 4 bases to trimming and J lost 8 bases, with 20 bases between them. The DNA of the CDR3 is TGTGCCAGCAGTGGGGCGGGGCAGGGTGAGGAGGGCTACACCTTC. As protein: CASSGAGQGEEGYTF.

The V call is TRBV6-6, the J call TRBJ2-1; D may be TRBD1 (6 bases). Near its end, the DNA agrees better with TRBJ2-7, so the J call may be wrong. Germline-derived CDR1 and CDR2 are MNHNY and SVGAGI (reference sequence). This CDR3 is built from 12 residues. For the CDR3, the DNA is TGTGCCAGCAGTCATCAGGGGCGGGAGCAGTACTTC. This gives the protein CASSHQGREQYF.

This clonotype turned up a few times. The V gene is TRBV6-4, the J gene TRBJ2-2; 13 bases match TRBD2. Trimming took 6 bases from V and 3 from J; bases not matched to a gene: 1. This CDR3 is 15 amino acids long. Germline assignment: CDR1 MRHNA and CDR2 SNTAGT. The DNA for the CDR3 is TGTGCCAGCAGAGGACTAGCGGGAGACACCGGGGAGCTGTTTTTT. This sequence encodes CASRGLAGDTGELFF.

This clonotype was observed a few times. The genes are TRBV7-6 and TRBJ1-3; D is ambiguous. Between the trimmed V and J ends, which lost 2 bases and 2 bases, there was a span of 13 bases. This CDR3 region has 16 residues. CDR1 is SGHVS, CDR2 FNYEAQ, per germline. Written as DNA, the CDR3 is TGTGCCAGCAGCTTACTACCGACGGGCACTGGAAACACCATATATTTT. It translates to CASSLLPTGTGNTIYF.

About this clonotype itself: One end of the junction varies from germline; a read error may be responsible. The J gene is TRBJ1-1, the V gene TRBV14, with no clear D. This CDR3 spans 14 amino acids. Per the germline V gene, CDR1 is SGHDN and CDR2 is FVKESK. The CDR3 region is CASSRPTLNTEAFW. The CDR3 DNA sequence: TGTGCCAGCAGCAGGCCGACTTTGAACACTGAAGCTTTCTGG.

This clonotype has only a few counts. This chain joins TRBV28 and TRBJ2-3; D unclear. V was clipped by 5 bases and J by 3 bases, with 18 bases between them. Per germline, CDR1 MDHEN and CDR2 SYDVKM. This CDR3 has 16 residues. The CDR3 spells CASSIIRAQGTDTQYF. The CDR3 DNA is TGTGCCAGCAGTATTATTAGGGCCCAAGGAACAGATACGCAGTATTTT.

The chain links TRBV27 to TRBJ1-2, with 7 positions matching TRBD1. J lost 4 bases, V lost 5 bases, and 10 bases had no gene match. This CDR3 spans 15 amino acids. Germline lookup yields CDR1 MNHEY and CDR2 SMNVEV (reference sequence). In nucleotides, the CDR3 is TGTGCCAGCAGTATAAACAGGGGAAGTGGCTATGGCTACACCTTC. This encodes CASSINRGSGYGYTF.

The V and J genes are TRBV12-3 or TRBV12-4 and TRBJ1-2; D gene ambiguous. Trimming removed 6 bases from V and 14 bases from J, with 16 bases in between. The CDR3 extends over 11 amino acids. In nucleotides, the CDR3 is TGTGCCAGCAGCACTAGGCAACTCGAAACCTTC. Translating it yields CASSTRQLETF.

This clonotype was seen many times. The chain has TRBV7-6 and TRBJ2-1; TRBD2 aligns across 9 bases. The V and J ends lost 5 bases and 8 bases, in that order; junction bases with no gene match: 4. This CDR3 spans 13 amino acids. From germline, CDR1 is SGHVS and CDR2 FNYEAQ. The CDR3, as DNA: TGTGCCAGCAGCCGGGGGACTAGCTATGAGCAGTTCTTC. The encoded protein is CASSRGTSYEQFF.

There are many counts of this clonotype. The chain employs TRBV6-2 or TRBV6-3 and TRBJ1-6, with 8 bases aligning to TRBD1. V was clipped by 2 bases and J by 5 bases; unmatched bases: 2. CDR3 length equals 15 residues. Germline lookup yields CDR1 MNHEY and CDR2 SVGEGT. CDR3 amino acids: CASSYGQGNNSPLHF. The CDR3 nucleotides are TGTGCCAGCAGTTACGGACAGGGTAATAATTCACCCCTCCACTTT.

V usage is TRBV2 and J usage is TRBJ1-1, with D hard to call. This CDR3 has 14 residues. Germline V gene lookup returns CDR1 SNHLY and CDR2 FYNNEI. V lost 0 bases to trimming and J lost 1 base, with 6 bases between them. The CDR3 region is CASSEAGRNTEAFF. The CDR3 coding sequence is TGTGCCAGCAGTGAAGCCGGGAGGAACACTGAAGCTTTCTTT.

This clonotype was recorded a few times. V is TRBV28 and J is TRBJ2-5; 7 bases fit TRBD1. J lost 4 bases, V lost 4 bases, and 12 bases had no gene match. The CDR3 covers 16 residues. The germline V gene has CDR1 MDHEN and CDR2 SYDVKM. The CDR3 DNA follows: TGTGCCAGCAGTTCCCACCGACAGGGTCTGGGAGAGACCCAGTACTTC. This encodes CASSSHRQGLGETQYF.

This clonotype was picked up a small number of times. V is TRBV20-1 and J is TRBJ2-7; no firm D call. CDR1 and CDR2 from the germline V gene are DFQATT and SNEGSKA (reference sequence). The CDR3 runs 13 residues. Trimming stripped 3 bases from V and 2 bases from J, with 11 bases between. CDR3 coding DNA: TGCAGTGCTAGGAAGACAAGTACCTACGAGCAGTACTTC. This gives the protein CSARKTSTYEQYF.

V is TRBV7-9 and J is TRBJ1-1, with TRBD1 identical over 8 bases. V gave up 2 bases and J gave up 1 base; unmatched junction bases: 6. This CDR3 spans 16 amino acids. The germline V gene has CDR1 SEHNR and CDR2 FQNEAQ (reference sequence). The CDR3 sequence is CASSLQGAKGNTEAFF. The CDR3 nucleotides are TGTGCCAGCAGCTTACAGGGGGCGAAAGGGAACACTGAAGCTTTCTTT.

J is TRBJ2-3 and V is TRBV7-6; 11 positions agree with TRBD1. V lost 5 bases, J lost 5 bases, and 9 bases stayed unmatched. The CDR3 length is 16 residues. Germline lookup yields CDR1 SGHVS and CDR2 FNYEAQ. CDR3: CASSRGDRGMQDTQYF. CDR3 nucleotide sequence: TGTGCCAGCAGCCGGGGGGACAGGGGGATGCAAGATACGCAGTATTTT.

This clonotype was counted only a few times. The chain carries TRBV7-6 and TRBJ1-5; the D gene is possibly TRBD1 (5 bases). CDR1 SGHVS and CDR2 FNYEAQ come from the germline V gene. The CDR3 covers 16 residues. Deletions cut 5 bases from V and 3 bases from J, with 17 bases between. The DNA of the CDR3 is TGTGCCAGCAGCGCCGGGGGGGGGACGGTCAATCAGCCCCAGCATTTT. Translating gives CASSAGGGTVNQPQHF.